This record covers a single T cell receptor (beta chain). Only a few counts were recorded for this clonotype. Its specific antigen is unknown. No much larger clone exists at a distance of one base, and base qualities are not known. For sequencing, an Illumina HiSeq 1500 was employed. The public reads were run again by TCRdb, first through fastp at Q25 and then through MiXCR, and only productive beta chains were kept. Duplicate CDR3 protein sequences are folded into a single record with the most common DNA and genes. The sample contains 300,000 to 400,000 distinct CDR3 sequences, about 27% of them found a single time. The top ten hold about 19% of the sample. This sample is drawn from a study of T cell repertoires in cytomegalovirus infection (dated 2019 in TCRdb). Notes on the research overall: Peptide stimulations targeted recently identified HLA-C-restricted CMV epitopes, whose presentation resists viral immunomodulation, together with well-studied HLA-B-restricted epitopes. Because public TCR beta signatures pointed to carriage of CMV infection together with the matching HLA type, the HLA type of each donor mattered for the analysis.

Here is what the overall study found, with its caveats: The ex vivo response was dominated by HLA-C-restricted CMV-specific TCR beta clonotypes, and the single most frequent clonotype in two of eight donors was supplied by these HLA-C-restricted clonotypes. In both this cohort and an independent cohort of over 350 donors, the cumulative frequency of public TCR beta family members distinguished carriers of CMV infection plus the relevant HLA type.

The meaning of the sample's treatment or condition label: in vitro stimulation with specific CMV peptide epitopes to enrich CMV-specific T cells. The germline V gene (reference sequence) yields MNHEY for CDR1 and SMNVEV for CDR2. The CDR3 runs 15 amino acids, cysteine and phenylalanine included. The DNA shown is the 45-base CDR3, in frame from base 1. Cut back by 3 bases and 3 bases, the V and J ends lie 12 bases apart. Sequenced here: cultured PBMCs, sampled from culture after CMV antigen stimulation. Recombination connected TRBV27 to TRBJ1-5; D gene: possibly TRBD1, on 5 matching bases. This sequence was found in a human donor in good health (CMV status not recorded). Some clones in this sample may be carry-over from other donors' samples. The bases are TGTGCCAGCAGTTTTACAGGCGGTTTCAATCAGCCCCAGCATTTT. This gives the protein CASSFTGGFNQPQHF.